This T cell receptor beta chain was recovered during a study of CD8+ T cells in alopecia areata. The treatment: oral pan-JAK inhibitor, 5-10 mg twice daily. Using a FACSAria, the CD4+ and CD8+ T cells were sorted from the PBMCs. Germline V lookup: CDR1 MNHEY, CDR2 SMNVEV (reference sequence). Trimming left V 0 bases short and J 2 bases short, with 2 bases between. The CDR3 is made up of 13 amino acids. Points from the study as a whole: Under tofacitinib, numerous expanded lesional clonotypes remained detectable in scalp and blood.

Turning to this clone: The antigen remains unidentified.

Extracted RNA was reverse transcribed into cDNA, the sequencing template. Profiled with immunoSEQ multiplex PCR; TCRdb holds only in-frame clones, not every one. The sample holds about 140,000 clones, 82% seen once. The chain has TRBV27 and TRBJ2-1, with unresolved D. This sequence originates from a human donor with alopecia areata. The sample in question was CD8+ T cells sorted from blood, obtained at week 4, from a patient treated with tofacitinib. The CDR3 loop reads CASSLSTYNEQFF. As DNA, the CDR3 is TGTGCCAGCAGTTTATCCACCTACAATGAGCAGTTCTTC.